One sample yielded the 26 T cell receptor beta chains listed below, sequenced in a study of control samples from healthy donors and cancer patients. The repertoire was sequenced with immunoSEQ multiplex PCR; TCRdb's copy has only in-frame clones and lacks some. The sample consists of under 150,000 clones, around 89% of them appearing once. The material sequenced was PBMCs. The origin of the receptors is a woman aged 45 to 65 with colorectal cancer.

The chain recombines TRBV18 with TRBJ1-2, with D possibly matching TRBD1 (5 bases). V lost 5 bases, J lost 3 bases, and 7 bases lay in between. The CDR3 contains 12 residues. Germline lookup yields CDR1 KGHSH and CDR2 LQKENI. CDR3 in amino acids: CASSGGDYGYTF. The DNA of the CDR3 is TGTGCCAGCTCAGGAGGGGACTATGGCTACACCTTC. The full variable domain, in which reference TRBV18 and TRBJ1-2 provide the parts outside the CDR3, is NAGVMQNPRHLVRRRGQEARLRCSPMKGHSHVYWYRQLPEEGLKFMVYLQKENIIDESGMPKERFSAEFPKEGPSILRIQQVVRGDSAAYFCASSGGDYGYTFGSGTRLTVV.

The V and J genes are TRBV18 and TRBJ1-1; D is ambiguous. V was clipped by 3 bases and J by 1 base, with 15 bases between them. CDR3 size: 16 residues. The germline V gene encodes CDR1 KGHSH and CDR2 LQKENI. CDR3 in DNA: TGTGCCAGCTCACCTAACTCCCTTAAGGCGAACACTGAAGCTTTCTTT. Its translation is CASSPNSLKANTEAFF.

The genes are TRBV30 and TRBJ1-2; 7 positions agree with TRBD1. The germline gives CDR1 GTSNPN, CDR2 SVGIG (reference sequence). CDR3 length: 13 residues. After removal of 2 bases from V and 7 bases from J, the junction contained 7 bases not matched to a gene. The DNA of the CDR3 is TGTGCCTGGAGTAATACAGGGGATGGTGGCTACACCTTC. Translating it yields CAWSNTGDGGYTF.

The CDR3 DNA reads as TGTGCCAGCAGCCCCACCTTAGATCGACAGGGGGCCTATGGCTACACCTTC. This sequence encodes CASSPTLDRQGAYGYTF. This chain connects TRBV3-1 (or the pseudogene TRBV3-2) to TRBJ1-2; 10 bases match TRBD1. The trim removed 4 bases at V and 4 bases at J, leaving 12 bases unmatched. Looked up from germline, CDR1 is LGHDT and CDR2 is YNNKEL (reference sequence). This CDR3 comprises 17 residues.

The chain has TRBV30 and TRBJ1-4; a possible D gene is TRBD1 (5 bases). Germline V gene data show CDR1 as GTSNPN and CDR2 as SVGIG (reference sequence). V gave up 5 bases and J gave up 8 bases, with 12 bases separating them. The CDR3 consists of 12 residues. The CDR3 loop reads CAWAGRGEKLFF. DNA for the CDR3: TGTGCCTGGGCAGGGAGAGGGGAAAAACTGTTTTTT.

This chain connects TRBV2 to TRBJ1-2, with a possible D match to TRBD1 (5 bases). The CDR3 is 11 amino acids. V was shortened by 6 bases and J by 7 bases, with 9 bases between the two germline ends. Germline V gives CDR1 SNHLY, CDR2 FYNNEI. CDR3 bases: TGTGCCAGCAGCCGGGACGGTGGCTACACCTTC. Its protein is CASSRDGGYTF.

This chain's CDR3 is CASSLHSGMSDNEQFF. DNA of the CDR3: TGTGCCAGTAGTCTCCATAGCGGGATGAGCGACAATGAGCAGTTCTTC. V gene TRBV19 combines with J gene TRBJ2-1; TRBD2 aligns across 8 bases. Trimming cost V 5 bases and J 5 bases; bases outside gene matches: 11. CDR1 is LNHDA and CDR2 is SQIVND in the germline V gene (reference sequence). The CDR3 has 16 amino acids.

CDR3 nucleotide sequence: TGTGCCAGCAGCTGGGGGGTAGCGGGCACTTTGACAGATACGCAGTATTTT. Its protein product is CASSWGVAGTLTDTQYF. The chain links TRBV7-2 to TRBJ2-3, with 7 bases aligning to TRBD2. CDR3 length equals 17 residues. The V and J ends lost 4 bases and 3 bases, in that order; junction bases with no gene match: 13. From germline, CDR1 is SGHTA and CDR2 FQGNSA.

The chain employs TRBV19 and TRBJ1-5, with 7 positions matching TRBD1. V lost 3 bases and J lost 5; bases outside the gene matches: 1. CDR3 length: 13 amino acids. From germline, CDR1 is LNHDA and CDR2 SQIVND (reference sequence). The CDR3: CASSMRGHQPQHF. In DNA form, the CDR3 reads TGTGCCAGTAGTATGAGGGGGCATCAGCCCCAGCATTTT.

This clone was recorded a few times. This chain connects TRBV19 to TRBJ1-5, with D maybe TRBD1 (6 bases). The V gene's germline CDR1 is LNHDA and CDR2 SQIVND (reference sequence). Trimming left V 6 bases short and J 0 bases short, with 24 bases between. CDR3 length: 19 residues. CDR3 coding DNA: TGTGCCAGTAGCCAACTCGGGGGGGCTGGACGGTTTAGCAATCAGCCCCAGCATTTT. As protein: CASSQLGGAGRFSNQPQHF.

The chain carries TRBV9 and TRBJ2-3; D is tentatively TRBD1 or TRBD2 (6 bases each). Germline V gene data show CDR1 as SGDLS and CDR2 as YYNGEE. V gave up 0 bases and J gave up 0 bases, with 20 bases separating them. The CDR3 covers 19 residues. The CDR3 region has the DNA TGTGCCAGCAGCGTAGCCTTGAGGGGGGCACCGGTAAGCACAGATACGCAGTATTTT. It specifies CASSVALRGAPVSTDTQYF. Variable domain in full (rest from reference TRBV9 and TRBJ2-3): DSGVTQTPKHLITATGQRVTLRCSPRSGDLSVYWYQQSLDQGLQFLIQYYNGEERAKGNILERFSAQQFPDLHSELNLSSLELGDSALYFCASSVALRGAPVSTDTQYFGPGTRLTVL.

The J gene is TRBJ1-2, the V gene TRBV2, with 10 bases aligning to TRBD1. With 4 bases clipped from V and 4 bases from J, the junction kept 9 bases outside the gene matches. There are 16 residues in the CDR3. Germline V lookup: CDR1 SNHLY, CDR2 FYNNEI. CDR3 nucleotide sequence: TGTGCCAGCAGTGGGGACAGGGGTCATTTAGGCTATGGCTACACCTTC. Translated, it gives CASSGDRGHLGYGYTF.

The chain recombines TRBV3-1 (or the pseudogene TRBV3-2) with TRBJ1-1; D is unclear. V dropped 4 bases and J dropped 1 base, with 13 bases sitting between them. The germline V gene has CDR1 LGHDT and CDR2 YNNKEL (reference sequence). The CDR3 consists of 15 residues. Here the CDR3 reads CASSRALGQNTEAFF. The DNA of the CDR3 is TGTGCCAGCAGCCGAGCACTTGGGCAGAACACTGAAGCTTTCTTT.

This rearrangement joins TRBV29-1 to TRBJ2-1, with 7 bases fitting TRBD2. The germline V gene has CDR1 SQVTM and CDR2 ANQGSEA. This CDR3 spans 12 amino acids. V shed 4 bases and J 8 bases; nucleotides not matched to a gene: 5. The CDR3 bases are TGCAGCGTTGTCGGGGGGTACGATGAGCAGTTCTTC. It yields the protein CSVVGGYDEQFF.

This clone was counted once. V gene TRBV3-1 (or the pseudogene TRBV3-2) combines with J gene TRBJ2-5; 9 bases match TRBD2. Germline V gene lookup returns CDR1 LGHDT and CDR2 YNNKEL (reference sequence). The CDR3 extends over 16 amino acids. With 3 bases clipped from V and 2 bases from J, the junction kept 7 bases outside the gene matches. The chain's CDR3 is CASSHRLAAGQETQYF. The CDR3 region has the DNA TGTGCCAGCAGCCATAGACTAGCGGCAGGGCAAGAGACCCAGTACTTC.

This sequence joins TRBV7-8 and TRBJ2-7; 12 bases are shared with TRBD2. CDR3 size: 16 residues. V lost 1 base and J lost 6; bases outside the gene matches: 7. Looked up from germline, CDR1 is SGHVS and CDR2 is FQNEAQ. For the CDR3, the DNA is TGTGCCAGCAGCTTAGTAACTAGCGGGGGGCTTCGCGAGCAGTACTTC. This codes for CASSLVTSGGLREQYF.

The rearrangement links TRBV2 to TRBJ2-5, with no clear D. V dropped 1 base and J dropped 5 bases, with 2 bases sitting between them. From germline, CDR1 is SNHLY and CDR2 FYNNEI. The CDR3 runs to 11 residues. The CDR3 region is CASSEGETQYF. In DNA form, the CDR3 reads TGTGCCAGCAGTGAAGGGGAGACCCAGTACTTC.

J is TRBJ2-3 and V is TRBV28, with D hard to call. The CDR3 has 13 residues. The germline V gene has CDR1 MDHEN and CDR2 SYDVKM. Trimming stripped 8 bases from V and 2 bases from J, with 11 bases between. The CDR3 nucleotides are TGTGCCAGCGCTAGGGATCCCACAGATACGCAGTATTTT. Residues: CASARDPTDTQYF.

This clone was seen a handful of times. This chain uses TRBV5-4 with TRBJ2-3, with D unclear. CDR1 is SGHNT and CDR2 is YYREEE in the germline V gene (reference sequence). The CDR3 has 13 amino acids. Trimming removed 3 bases at V and 7 bases at J, with 12 bases between. The CDR3 region is CASSSAGTYTQYF. Written as DNA, the CDR3 is TGTGCCAGCAGCTCCGCAGGCACGTATACGCAGTATTTT.

CDR3 DNA: TGTGCCTCGGAAGGACAGGGGCTTTATAATTCACCCCTCCACTTT. Its protein product is CASEGQGLYNSPLHF. The genes are TRBV30 and TRBJ1-6, with 9 bases lining up with TRBD1. The germline CDR1 and CDR2 sequences are GTSNPN and SVGIG (reference sequence). This CDR3 region has 15 residues. The trim removed 7 bases at V and 4 bases at J, leaving 8 bases unmatched.

The V gene is TRBV5-4, the J gene TRBJ1-1, with TRBD1 as a possible D gene (6 bases). Looked up from germline, CDR1 is SGHNT and CDR2 is YYREEE (reference sequence). The CDR3 runs to 13 residues. V lost 5 bases and J lost 1, with 9 bases in between. For the CDR3, the DNA is TGTGCCAGCAGTTTGACAGGGAACACTGAAGCTTTCTTT. Its protein product is CASSLTGNTEAFF.

The V and J genes are TRBV6-6 and TRBJ2-1, with 9 bases matching TRBD2. From germline, CDR1 is MNHNY and CDR2 SVGAGI (reference sequence). The CDR3 length is 16 residues. The V and J ends lost 5 bases and 9 bases, in that order; junction bases with no gene match: 14. In DNA form, the CDR3 reads TGTGCCAGCAGTAACCGGCCGGGACTAGCAACGGTTGAGCAGTTCTTC. Translated, it gives CASSNRPGLATVEQFF.

The chain's CDR3 is CASSIAGVRGSNQPQHF. CDR3 in DNA: TGTGCCAGTAGTATTGCAGGGGTTCGGGGGAGCAATCAGCCCCAGCATTTT. The V call is TRBV19, the J call TRBJ1-5; D possibly corresponds to TRBD1 (6 bases). Trimming took off 3 bases at V and 1 base at J, with 16 bases between the two ends. The CDR3 sequence is 17 residues long. Germline lookup yields CDR1 LNHDA and CDR2 SQIVND (reference sequence).

This rearrangement joins TRBV6-2 or TRBV6-3 to TRBJ1-1; 7 bases fit TRBD1. J gave up 4 bases and V 6 bases, and 14 bases lay outside the gene matches. Germline values: CDR1 MNHEY, CDR2 SVGEGT. CDR3 length: 16 residues. In nucleotides, the CDR3 is TGTGCCAGCAGCCGCCCGAAAGACAGGGAGGTCACTGAAGCTTTCTTT. Translated: CASSRPKDREVTEAFF.

The J gene is TRBJ2-1, the V gene TRBV7-6, with 12 bases that match TRBD2. CDR1 SGHVS and CDR2 FNYEAQ come from the germline V gene. The CDR3 contains 15 residues. V dropped 3 bases and J dropped 8; count of bases not matched to a gene: 5. The CDR3 loop reads CASSLGLAGVDEQFF. In DNA, the CDR3 is TGTGCCAGCAGCTTGGGACTAGCGGGCGTCGATGAGCAGTTCTTC. Full variable domain (rest looked up from reference TRBV7-6 and TRBJ2-1): GAGVSQSPRYKVTKRGQDVALRCDPISGHVSLYWYRQALGQGPEFLTYFNYEAQQDKSGLPNDRFSAERPEGSISTLTIQRTEQRDSAMYRCASSLGLAGVDEQFFGPGTRLTVL.

This sequence joins TRBV9 and TRBJ2-2; possibly TRBD1 for D (6 bases). The CDR3 covers 14 residues. Germline V lookup: CDR1 SGDLS, CDR2 YYNGEE. Trimming removed 3 bases at V and 2 bases at J, with 8 bases between. CDR3 DNA: TGTGCCAGCAGCGAGGGGGTTAACACCGGGGAGCTGTTTTTT. It encodes CASSEGVNTGELFF.